The sequence of this TCR beta chain was determined in a study of T cells after somatic rescue of genetic block. Data came from immunoSEQ multiplex PCR; TCRdb stores just in-frame clones and leaves some out. The profile shows 14,000 to 15,000 clones, about 70% of them singletons. The length of the CDR3 is 15 residues. Trimming took off 3 bases at V and 3 bases at J, with 15 bases between the two ends. In germline, CDR1 is LNHDA, CDR2 SQIVND (reference sequence). Material: peripheral blood mononuclear cells (PBMCs). The V gene is TRBV19, the J gene TRBJ2-7, with D perhaps matching TRBD1 (5 bases). The source is a boy between 10 and 17 years old. The CDR3, as DNA: TGTGCCAGTAGTATGGGCAGGGTTCCCTTCTACGAGCAGTACTTC. The encoded protein is CASSMGRVPFYEQYF.